Following are 24 T cell receptor beta chains from one sample sequenced in a study of T cells in tumors after PD-1 blockade. TCRdb's table, derived via immunoSEQ multiplex PCR, lists solely in-frame clones and lacks some. The table has about 33,000 clones, around 78% seen once; the top ten hold about 36%. The sequenced sample was PBMCs, obtained before anti-PD-1 treatment. The source is a human donor with basal cell carcinoma.

The chain is built from TRBV6-2 or TRBV6-3 and TRBJ1-1, with no clear D. The length of the CDR3 is 14 residues. V lost 5 bases, J lost 2 bases, and 12 bases lay in between. Germline V gives CDR1 MNHEY, CDR2 SVGEGT. The chain's CDR3 is CASSGLRDNTEAFF. The DNA of the CDR3 is TGTGCCAGCAGTGGACTCCGGGATAACACTGAAGCTTTCTTT.

The V call is TRBV5-6, the J call TRBJ2-4; 7 nucleotides match TRBD1. Germline V gene lookup returns CDR1 SGHDT and CDR2 YYEEEE. This CDR3 comprises 13 residues. The V and J ends lost 4 bases and 6 bases, in that order; junction bases with no gene match: 4. CDR3 amino acids: CASSKDRANIQYF. The CDR3 DNA reads as TGTGCCAGCAGCAAAGACAGGGCAAACATTCAGTACTTC.

This chain links TRBV5-1 with TRBJ2-1; TRBD1 agrees at 12 bases. CDR3 size: 15 residues. V was pared by 4 bases and J by 6 bases, with 5 bases of the junction left unmatched. Germline CDR1 reads SGHRS; CDR2 reads YFSETQ. The CDR3 bases are TGCGCCAGCAGCCGTGGGACAGGGGGCATCAATGAGCAGTTCTTC. This translates into CASSRGTGGINEQFF.

J is TRBJ1-1 and V is TRBV11-3; unclear D gene. The germline CDR1 and CDR2 sequences are SGHNT and YENEEA. The CDR3 spans 13 residues. The V end was cut by 1 base, the J end by 1 base, with 4 bases between. CDR3 loop: CASSLGRNTEAFF. CDR3 nucleotide sequence: TGTGCCAGCAGCTTAGGAAGGAACACTGAAGCTTTCTTT. Full variable domain (missing parts from reference TRBV11-3 and TRBJ1-1): EAGVVQSPRYKIIEKKQPVAFWCNPISGHNTLYWYLQNLGQGPELLIRYENEEAVDDSQLPKDRFSAERLKGVDSTLKIQPAELGDSAVYLCASSLGRNTEAFFGQGTRLTVV.

The chain carries TRBV6-5 and TRBJ2-7, with D perhaps matching TRBD1 or TRBD2 (5 bases each). This CDR3 has 13 residues. Germline lookup yields CDR1 MNHEY and CDR2 SVGAGI. V lost 6 bases to trimming and J lost 5 bases, with 14 bases between them. The CDR3 reads CASSTSQGDEQYF. CDR3 DNA: TGTGCCAGCAGCACCAGTCAGGGAGACGAGCAGTACTTC.

This chain uses TRBV24-1 with TRBJ2-3, with D possibly TRBD1 on 5 matching bases. CDR3 length: 14 residues. Germline V gene data show CDR1 as KGHDR and CDR2 as SFDVKD. V dropped 1 base and J dropped 7 bases, with 11 bases sitting between them. CDR3: CATSDFFDRNTQYF. The CDR3 DNA reads as TGTGCCACCAGTGATTTCTTTGACAGAAATACGCAGTATTTT.

The V call is TRBV12-3 or TRBV12-4, the J call TRBJ2-1, with TRBD2 matching over 9 bases. This CDR3 has 13 amino acids. Trimming removed 6 bases from V and 13 bases from J; junction bases left unmatched: 10. The CDR3 loop reads CASRFLLAGHQFF. DNA for the CDR3: TGTGCCAGCAGATTTCTTCTAGCGGGACACCAGTTCTTC.

A single count supports this clone. This chain uses TRBV4-3 with TRBJ2-4; 9 positions match TRBD2. V lost 0 bases, J lost 5 bases, and 2 bases stayed unmatched. Per the germline V gene, CDR1 is LGHNA and CDR2 is YSLEER. This CDR3 has 15 residues. The CDR3 sequence is CASSQDLAGENIQYF. In nucleotides, the CDR3 is TGCGCCAGCAGCCAAGATTTAGCGGGGGAAAACATTCAGTACTTC.

V is TRBV5-8 and J is TRBJ2-3; D not certain. The V and J ends lost 0 bases and 2 bases respectively, with 7 bases between them. This CDR3 contains 14 residues. The germline gives CDR1 SGHTS, CDR2 YDEGEE. CDR3: CASSLGSPTDTQYF. In DNA form, the CDR3 reads TGTGCCAGCAGCTTGGGCAGCCCCACAGATACGCAGTATTTT.

This sequence joins TRBV18 and TRBJ2-4, with a possible D match to TRBD2 (5 bases). Germline loops: CDR1 KGHSH, CDR2 LQKENI. The CDR3 extends over 14 amino acids. Trimming removed 3 bases at V and 8 bases at J, with 14 bases between. The CDR3 here is CASSPRTLGDIQYF. CDR3 nucleotide sequence: TGTGCCAGCTCACCTAGGACTCTCGGGGACATTCAGTACTTC.

The CDR3 sequence: CASSQVQGAPILPLHF. In nucleotides, the CDR3 is TGCGCCAGCAGCCAAGTACAGGGGGCCCCTATTCTACCCCTCCACTTT. The rearrangement uses TRBV4-3 and TRBJ1-6, with 9 bases fitting TRBD1. Germline CDR1 LGHNA, CDR2 YSLEER. V was clipped by 1 base and J by 12 bases; unmatched bases: 10. CDR3 length equals 16 residues.

V usage is TRBV6-1 and J usage is TRBJ2-7, with TRBD1 matching 11 bases. With 3 bases clipped from V and 2 bases from J, the junction kept 3 bases outside the gene matches. Looked up from germline, CDR1 is MNHNS and CDR2 is SASEGT. This CDR3 is 15 amino acids long. The chain's CDR3 is CASSDGGQGAYEQYF. The CDR3 nucleotides read TGTGCCAGCAGTGACGGGGGACAGGGGGCCTACGAGCAGTACTTC.

The chain employs TRBV2 and TRBJ2-3, with 8 positions matching TRBD2. V was clipped by 5 bases and J by 3 bases; unmatched bases: 13. The CDR3 extends over 17 amino acids. Per germline, CDR1 SNHLY and CDR2 FYNNEI. The CDR3 loop is CASSTKPGTRSTDTQYF. The CDR3 DNA sequence: TGTGCCAGCAGTACTAAACCCGGGACTAGGAGTACAGATACGCAGTATTTT. The variable domain in full, completed from reference TRBV2 and TRBJ2-3, reads EPEVTQTPSHQVTQMGQEVILRCVPISNHLYFYWYRQILGQKVEFLVSFYNNEISEKSEIFDDQFSVERPDGSNFTLKIRSTKLEDSAMYFCASSTKPGTRSTDTQYFGPGTRLTVL.

V and J are TRBV5-6 and TRBJ2-5; 8 bases align to TRBD1. Germline-derived CDR1 and CDR2 are SGHDT and YYEEEE. V trimming: 1 base; J trimming: 1 base; junction bases outside the gene matches: 6. CDR3 length: 16 residues. CDR3 sequence (DNA): TGTGCCAGCAGCTTGAATGGACAGGGTATCCAAGAGACCCAGTACTTC. The encoded protein is CASSLNGQGIQETQYF. Using reference TRBV5-6 and TRBJ2-5 for the parts outside the CDR3, the full variable domain is DAGVTQSPTHLIKTRGQQVTLRCSPKSGHDTVSWYQQALGQGPQFIFQYYEEEERQRGNFPDRFSGHQFPNYSSELNVNALLLGDSALYLCASSLNGQGIQETQYFGPGTRLLVL.

This clone was counted many times. The CDR3, as DNA: TGTGCCAGCAGCACCCAGACAGGGAGGAATGAGCAGTTCTTC. Translation gives CASSTQTGRNEQFF. The chain couples TRBV7-6 to TRBJ2-1, with TRBD1 as a possible D gene (7 bases). V was cut by 5 bases and J by 7 bases, with 15 bases left in between. There are 14 residues in the CDR3. In germline, CDR1 is SGHVS, CDR2 FNYEAQ.

This clone was seen a handful of times. This rearrangement joins TRBV6-5 to TRBJ1-2; 10 bases map to TRBD1. The germline gives CDR1 MNHEY, CDR2 SVGAGI. V lost 6 bases, J lost 3 bases, and 4 bases stayed unmatched. The CDR3 is 14 amino acids. The CDR3 loop reads CASRDGTGDYGYTF. For the CDR3, the DNA is TGTGCCAGCAGGGACGGGACAGGGGACTATGGCTACACCTTC.

This clone appeared a single time. DNA of the CDR3: TGTGCCAGCAGCTTAGCGCTAGGGGGGTACAATGAGCAGTTCTTC. Its translation is CASSLALGGYNEQFF. This chain links TRBV7-2 with TRBJ2-1, with D possibly called TRBD1 or TRBD2 (6 bases each). Germline-derived CDR1 and CDR2 are SGHTA and FQGNSA. Trimming shortened V by 0 bases and J by 4 bases, and 10 bases separated the two germline ends. The CDR3 runs to 15 residues.

V gene TRBV7-3 combines with J gene TRBJ2-1; 7 nucleotides agree with TRBD2. Losses at the gene ends were 0 bases for V and 0 bases for J; bases not matched to a gene: 11. CDR3 length: 19 residues. Germline assignment: CDR1 SGHTA and CDR2 FQGTGA. The CDR3 coding sequence is TGTGCCAGCAGCTTAACGGTGGGAGGGGCCATCGGCTCCTACAATGAGCAGTTCTTC. This encodes CASSLTVGGAIGSYNEQFF.

The CDR3 nucleotides are TGTGCCAGCAGTTACGGTTCGGTAGGCGGCACAGATACGCAGTATTTT. Translation: CASSYGSVGGTDTQYF. The chain links TRBV6-5 to TRBJ2-3; D remains ambiguous. CDR1 MNHEY and CDR2 SVGAGI come from the germline V gene. V shed 2 bases and J shed 1 base, with 13 bases lying between them. There are 16 residues in the CDR3.

This sequence joins TRBV9 and TRBJ2-3; weak D call: TRBD2 (7 bases). The germline V and J ends were trimmed by 9 bases and 0 bases, with 14 bases remaining between them. This CDR3 contains 14 residues. Germline V gene sequence: CDR1 SGDLS, CDR2 YYNGEE. DNA of the CDR3: TGTGCCACATCGAGGGGGGGGAGCACAGATACGCAGTATTTT. This gives the protein CATSRGGSTDTQYF. Together with reference TRBV9 and TRBJ2-3, the CDR3 gives the full variable domain: DSGVTQTPKHLITATGQRVTLRCSPRSGDLSVYWYQQSLDQGLQFLIQYYNGEERAKGNILERFSAQQFPDLHSELNLSSLELGDSALYFCATSRGGSTDTQYFGPGTRLTVL.

This clone came up a few times. This rearrangement joins TRBV4-1 to TRBJ1-1; perhaps TRBD1 as D (5 bases). Germline V gene sequence: CDR1 MGHRA, CDR2 YSYEKL. The ends were cut back, 2 bases at V and 1 base at J, with 11 bases in the middle. This CDR3 is 15 amino acids long. The CDR3 reads CASSQSDSKNTEAFF. The CDR3 bases are TGCGCCAGCAGCCAATCCGACAGCAAGAACACTGAAGCTTTCTTT.

This chain uses TRBV28 with TRBJ2-6; D is undetermined. V was shortened by 2 bases and J by 0 bases, with 5 bases between the two germline ends. The CDR3 loop spans 15 amino acids. CDR1 is MDHEN, CDR2 SYDVKM, per germline. As DNA, the CDR3 is TGTGCCAGCAGTTTAAGGAGCTCTGGGGCCAACGTCCTGACTTTC. Translating it yields CASSLRSSGANVLTF.

The chain is built from TRBV10-3 and TRBJ2-5; maybe TRBD1 (6 bases). Germline CDR1 is ENHRY and CDR2 is SYGVKD. This CDR3 is built from 16 residues. Trimming pared 3 bases from V and 1 base from J, leaving 15 bases between. The CDR3, as DNA: TGTGCCATCAGTGAATCTATAGTGGGGGCCCAAGAGACCCAGTACTTC. Its protein product is CAISESIVGAQETQYF.

This sequence joins TRBV19 and TRBJ2-1; D is possibly TRBD2 (6 bases). The CDR3 covers 16 residues. Trimming took off 0 bases at V and 6 bases at J, with 15 bases between the two ends. From germline, CDR1 is LNHDA and CDR2 SQIVND (reference sequence). CDR3 DNA sequence: TGTGCCAGTAGTATAGATGCAAGCGGGCGGGTCAATGAGCAGTTCTTC. It translates to CASSIDASGRVNEQFF.